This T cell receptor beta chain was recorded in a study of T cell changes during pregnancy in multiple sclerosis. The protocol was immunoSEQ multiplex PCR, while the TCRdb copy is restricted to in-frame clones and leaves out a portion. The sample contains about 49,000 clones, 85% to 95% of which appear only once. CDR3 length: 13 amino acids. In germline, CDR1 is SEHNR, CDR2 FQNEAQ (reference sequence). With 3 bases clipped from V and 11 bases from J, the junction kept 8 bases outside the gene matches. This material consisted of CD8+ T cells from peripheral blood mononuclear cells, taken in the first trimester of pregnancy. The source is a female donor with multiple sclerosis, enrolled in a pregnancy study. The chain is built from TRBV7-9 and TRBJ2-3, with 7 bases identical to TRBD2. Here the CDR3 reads CASSFGGDGRQYF. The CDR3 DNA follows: TGTGCCAGCAGCTTTGGGGGGGACGGTCGGCAGTATTTT.